The rows below give T cell receptor beta chains drawn from one sample of a study of blood T cell repertoires in COVID-19. The table came from immunoSEQ multiplex PCR; TCRdb's copy has only in-frame clones and leaves some out. The sample consists of roughly 100,000 clones, approximately 89% of them appearing once. What was sequenced was peripheral blood. Every receptor here comes from a woman older than 75 in a cohort sampled during active COVID-19. The CDR3 runs from the conserved cysteine through the conserved F or W. The D gene is left open where the match is weak. Clone size is not always given. Where it is, it says once, few, many or a class for expanded clones.

clone size: .
D gene: .
V gene: TRBV7-2
J gene: TRBJ2-1
CDR3 length: 17
CDR3 protein: CASSTRLAELSINEQFF
CDR3 DNA: TGTGCCAGCAGCACTCGATTAGCGGAACTATCCATCAATGAGCAGTTCTTC

clone size: .
D gene: TRBD1
V gene: TRBV28
J gene: TRBJ1-2
CDR3 length: 11
CDR3 protein: CASRTGYGYTF
CDR3 DNA: TGTGCCAGCCGGACAGGTTACGGCTACACCTTC

clone size: .
D gene: TRBD1
V gene: TRBV11-2
J gene: TRBJ1-4
CDR3 length: 15
CDR3 protein: CASSSPGQGGEKLFF
CDR3 DNA: TGTGCCAGCAGCTCCCCGGGACAGGGAGGAGAAAAACTGTTTTTT

clone size: .
D gene: .
V gene: TRBV6-5
J gene: TRBJ1-1
CDR3 length: 15
CDR3 protein: CASSPFRGSNTEAFF
CDR3 DNA: TGTGCCAGCAGTCCCTTCCGGGGGAGCAACACTGAAGCTTTCTTT

clone size: .
D gene: TRBD1
V gene: TRBV7-2
J gene: TRBJ2-1
CDR3 length: 15
CDR3 protein: CASSLGQGAPNEQFF
CDR3 DNA: TGTGCCAGCAGCTTGGGACAGGGGGCGCCCAATGAGCAGTTCTTC

clone size: .
D gene: TRBD2
V gene: TRBV6-4
J gene: TRBJ2-3
CDR3 length: 15
CDR3 protein: CASSEGLAGTDTQYF
CDR3 DNA: TGTGCCAGCAGTGAGGGACTAGCGGGCACAGATACGCAGTATTTT

clone size: once
D gene: TRBD1
V gene: TRBV18
J gene: TRBJ1-1
CDR3 length: 18
CDR3 protein: CASSPRQGDIGGNTEAFF
CDR3 DNA: TGTGCCAGCTCACCACGGCAGGGGGACATCGGAGGGAACACTGAAGCTTTCTTT

clone size: .
D gene: TRBD1
V gene: TRBV19
J gene: TRBJ1-5
CDR3 length: 15
CDR3 protein: CASSIVEDRDQPQHF
CDR3 DNA: TGTGCCAGTAGTATAGTTGAGGACAGGGATCAGCCCCAGCATTTT

clone size: .
D gene: .
V gene: TRBV7-2
J gene: TRBJ1-5
CDR3 length: 12
CDR3 protein: CASSHLEQPQHF
CDR3 DNA: TGTGCCAGCAGCCATCTCGAGCAGCCCCAGCATTTT

clone size: .
D gene: .
V gene: TRBV5-1
J gene: TRBJ2-7
CDR3 length: 14
CDR3 protein: CASSFTGSGYEQYF
CDR3 DNA: TGCGCCAGCAGCTTCACGGGGTCAGGCTACGAGCAGTACTTC

clone size: few
D gene: TRBD2
V gene: TRBV6-5
J gene: TRBJ2-3
CDR3 length: 13
CDR3 protein: CASRLRKRDAQYF
CDR3 DNA: TGTGCCAGCAGATTACGAAAGCGGGACGCGCAGTATTTT

clone size: .
D gene: .
V gene: TRBV25-1
J gene: TRBJ1-6
CDR3 length: 16
CDR3 protein: CASSDRGGSYNSPLHF
CDR3 DNA: TGTGCCAGCAGTGATCGGGGAGGCTCCTATAATTCACCCCTCCACTTT

clone size: .
D gene: .
V gene: TRBV5-1
J gene: TRBJ2-3
CDR3 length: 15
CDR3 protein: CASRLGGALTDTQYF
CDR3 DNA: TGCGCCAGCAGATTAGGGGGGGCCCTCACAGATACGCAGTATTTT

clone size: .
D gene: TRBD2
V gene: TRBV27
J gene: TRBJ2-5
CDR3 length: 17
CDR3 protein: CASSPSGGRISRETQYF
CDR3 DNA: TGTGCCAGCAGTCCGTCGGGGGGGCGTATTAGTAGGGAGACCCAGTACTTC

clone size: few
D gene: TRBD2
V gene: TRBV27
J gene: TRBJ2-1
CDR3 length: 15
CDR3 protein: CASSLKRGGFTEQFF
CDR3 DNA: TGTGCCAGCAGTCTGAAGCGGGGGGGGTTTACTGAGCAGTTCTTC